This T cell receptor beta chain was retrieved from a study of blood T cell repertoires in COVID-19. Across the study: COVID-19 samples from acute and convalescent phases originated in the United States, Italy and Spain. The cDNA or gDNA used as material had been derived from T cells, B-cell-depleted T cells, or PBMCs.

Looked up from germline, CDR1 is SNHLY and CDR2 is FYNNEI. This CDR3 spans 16 amino acids. V lost 3 bases to trimming and J lost 7 bases, with 21 bases between them. As processed by the authors: Cell counts per sample came from amplifying reference gene primers. Data came from immunoSEQ multiplex PCR; TCRdb stores just in-frame clones and leaves some out. The D gene and trimming were derived from the DNA, and the V and J assignments and clone size from that table. Counted here are more than 20,000 clones, 89% occurring once; the ten biggest clones make up around 19%. The V and J genes are TRBV2 and TRBJ2-5; perhaps TRBD2 as D (6 bases). The sequencing input was peripheral blood. The source is a human donor in a cohort sampled during active COVID-19. CDR3 amino acids: CASSDFTSRRGGTQYF. In nucleotides, the CDR3 is TGTGCCAGCAGTGATTTCACTAGCCGGCGAGGCGGGACCCAGTACTTC. Combining the CDR3 with reference TRBV2 and TRBJ2-5 gives the whole variable domain EPEVTQTPSHQVTQMGQEVILRCVPISNHLYFYWYRQILGQKVEFLVSFYNNEISEKSEIFDDQFSVERPDGSNFTLKIRSTKLEDSAMYFCASSDFTSRRGGTQYFGPGTRLLVL.